This T cell receptor beta chain was identified in a study of T cell repertoires in aging, cancer and after chemotherapy (dated by TCRdb to the late 2010s). Study-level background: The donors fell into six age groups ranging from 30 or younger to 70 or older, and each group had at least three individuals. The study profiled peripheral blood TCR beta repertoires from healthy donors and cancer patients to examine immunoaging and T cell reconstitution after chemotherapy. Control TCR repertoires from healthy donors were recorded across several months to years, and re-sampling revealed clear clonal overlap. Alongside about 97 healthy donors serving as a reference group, the cohort included some 220 cancer patients, of whom 94 had hematological cancers and some 130 had solid cancers. Several million TCR reads were contained in the full dataset. Study-level results and caveats: Untreated patients with hematological or solid cancers showed significantly lower blood TCR diversity and higher clonality than age-matched healthy donors. The authors noted that the repertoire data do not allow conclusions about immunological memory after chemotherapy. In both cancer cohorts, the median generation probability rose over the chemotherapy interval, which suggests that the repertoire was reconstituted through rebound thymic output. Declining TCR diversity with age in healthy donors was mainly explained by loss of richness; in cancer patients, loss of evenness also contributed.

TCR beta rearrangements were amplified from genomic DNA isolated from peripheral blood, not from sorted cells or RNA. A note on this clonotype: Its antigen is currently not known. There are no base qualities to consult, and no much larger clone falls within one base.

Using a mixed TRB-A/B primer pool, multiplex touch-down PCR amplified rearranged TRB sequences covering the V, D and J segments. Illumina adapters and sample indices were attached to the amplicons through two consecutive PCR reactions run with Phusion HS II polymerase. After gel purification with the NucleoSpin Gel and PCR Clean-up kit, the amplicons were checked using Qubit and an Agilent 2100 Bioanalyzer. The libraries were sequenced on an Illumina MiSeq with 600-cycle, single-indexed, paired-end runs. The study's own analysis went as follows. TRB sequences were processed with MiXCR versions 2.12 and 3.0.5. Each unique CDR3 nucleotide sequence was treated as one clone, and only productive sequences with two or more reads were kept. The repertoire metrics were Shannon diversity, evenness, clonality (defined as one minus evenness), and alpha-parameterized diversity profiles covering alpha 0 to 5. The IGoR algorithm was used to compute generation probabilities of clones in paired pre- and post-chemotherapy samples. TCRdb cleaned the public reads at Q25 with fastp, built clones with MiXCR and kept in-frame beta chains. Entries that share a CDR3 protein sequence are merged under the most common genes and DNA. TCRdb, rather than the study authors, made the V and J calls. The sample table contains about 11,000 distinct CDR3 sequences; only one count was recorded for about 33% of them. About 18% of the sample rests with the top ten.

The cysteine opens and the phenylalanine closes a CDR3 of 13 amino acids. CDR3 DNA is the only sequence kept; it has 39 bases, read in frame from the first base. From V the trimming removes 3 bases and from J it removes 6 bases, while the gene matches leave 3 bases of the junction unaccounted for. Taken from the germline V gene (reference sequence), the CDR1 and CDR2 loops are DFQATT and SNEGSKA. Sequencing input: blood. This TCR came from a human donor in good health. The donor label of this sample is uncertain. The V gene is TRBV20-1 and the J gene is TRBJ2-2, and TRBD1 aligns with 8 junction nucleotides. The CDR3 reads as follows: CSARRTGPGELFF. The DNA sequence is as follows: TGCAGTGCTAGGAGGACAGGGCCCGGGGAGCTGTTTTTT.